This is a list of T cell receptor beta chains from one sample in a study of cytomegalovirus exposure and HLA in healthy donors. This table comes from immunoSEQ multiplex PCR, and its TCRdb copy is limited to in-frame clones, with some not included. This sample has over 85,000 clones, with 76% found just once. Sequencing used PBMCs. These receptors originate from a man younger than 45 in good health and CMV-seropositive. CDR3s include the opening cysteine and the closing phenylalanine or tryptophan. D genes are given only for firm matches. Clone size is not always given. Where it is, it says once, few, many or a class for expanded clones.

size: -
D: -
J: TRBJ1-2
V: TRBV5-4
DNA: TGTGCCAGCAGCTTTTATGACTCGGGAGGCTACACCTTC
CDR3: CASSFYDSGGYTF

size: -
D: -
J: TRBJ1-5
V: TRBV2
DNA: TGTGCCAGCAGTGTGGATGCGGGCCGTCAGCCCCAGCATTTT
CDR3: CASSVDAGRQPQHF

size: -
D: -
J: TRBJ1-1
V: TRBV5-6
DNA: TGTGCCAGCAGCCTGGCGGCCGGGTGGGCTTTCTTT
CDR3: CASSLAAGWAFF

size: -
D: TRBD1
J: TRBJ1-4
V: TRBV30
DNA: TGTGCCTGGAGTCTGCGGGACAGGAATGAAAAACTGTTTTTT
CDR3: CAWSLRDRNEKLFF

size: -
D: -
J: TRBJ2-3
V: TRBV9
DNA: TGTGCCAGCAGCGCACCACCGGCAGATACGCAGTATTTT
CDR3: CASSAPPADTQYF

size: few
D: TRBD2
J: TRBJ2-1
V: TRBV7-6
DNA: TGTGCCAGCAGCTTAGCTCCTGGGACTAGCGGATACAATGAGCAGTTCTTC
CDR3: CASSLAPGTSGYNEQFF

size: -
D: TRBD1
J: TRBJ2-1
V: TRBV6-5
DNA: TGTGCCAGCAGTTACGGGGGACAGGGAGACTACAATGAGCAGTTCTTC
CDR3: CASSYGGQGDYNEQFF

size: -
D: TRBD2
J: TRBJ2-7
V: TRBV5-1
DNA: TGCGCCAGCAGCTTGGGGCCTAGCGGGGGGGGGAACGAGCAGTACTTC
CDR3: CASSLGPSGGGNEQYF

size: -
D: TRBD2
J: TRBJ2-1
V: TRBV4-1
DNA: TGCGCCAGCAGCCAAGATCTTACGCTGCGGGGGTCCTCCTACAATGAGCAGTTCTTC
CDR3: CASSQDLTLRGSSYNEQFF

size: once
D: TRBD1
J: TRBJ2-7
V: TRBV6-1
DNA: TGTGCCAGCAGCCGCGGACAGGCTCGGGAGCAGTACTTC
CDR3: CASSRGQAREQYF

size: -
D: TRBD2
J: TRBJ2-3
V: TRBV28
DNA: TGTGCCAGCAGTCCCATTACGGGCGGGGGAAACTATACGCAGTATTTT
CDR3: CASSPITGGGNYTQYF

size: -
D: TRBD1
J: TRBJ1-6
V: TRBV5-5
DNA: TGTGCCAGCAGCTTGGCCTTTCCGGGACAGGGTCTCGCTTCACCCCTCCACTTT
CDR3: CASSLAFPGQGLASPLHF

size: -
D: TRBD2
J: TRBJ2-3
V: TRBV27
DNA: TGTGCCAGCAGCGAGCGGGGGTTCCCCACAGATACGCAGTATTTT
CDR3: CASSERGFPTDTQYF

size: -
D: -
J: TRBJ1-2
V: TRBV4-1
DNA: TGCGCCAGCAGCCAAGGTCAGGCCCAGGGCTATGGCTACACCTTC
CDR3: CASSQGQAQGYGYTF

size: -
D: -
J: TRBJ2-2
V: TRBV5-4
DNA: TGTGCCAGCAGCCTGGGACTGGGGAACACCGGGGAGCTGTTTTTT
CDR3: CASSLGLGNTGELFF

size: -
D: -
J: TRBJ1-3
V: TRBV28
DNA: TGTGCCAGCATCCCAGGCCCGGGACATCTCTCTGGAAACACCATATATTTT
CDR3: CASIPGPGHLSGNTIYF

size: few
D: -
J: TRBJ2-7
V: TRBV7-2
DNA: TGTGCCAGCAGCCCCGTCACACAATCCTACGAGCAGTACTTC
CDR3: CASSPVTQSYEQYF

size: few
D: -
J: TRBJ1-5
V: TRBV6-4
DNA: TGTGCCAGCAGTGCCCAAAACAGGGACAGCAATCAGCCCCAGCATTTT
CDR3: CASSAQNRDSNQPQHF

size: few
D: TRBD1
J: TRBJ1-2
V: TRBV7-8
DNA: TGTGCCAGCAGCCTTGGGACAGGTCGTGCCTTC
CDR3: CASSLGTGRAF

size: -
D: -
J: TRBJ2-1
V: TRBV7-6
DNA: TGTGCCAGCAGCCGCCCAGGGGAATGGGGTGAGCAGTTCTTC
CDR3: CASSRPGEWGEQFF

size: few
D: -
J: TRBJ1-2
V: TRBV7-9
DNA: TGTGCCAGCAGCTTTGCAGGGATGGCCTATGGCTACACCTTC
CDR3: CASSFAGMAYGYTF

size: -
D: TRBD2
J: TRBJ2-3
V: TRBV11-2
DNA: TGTGCCAGCAGCTTAGAGTTCGGCGGGGGGGCGCCCACAGATACGCAGTATTTT
CDR3: CASSLEFGGGAPTDTQYF

size: -
D: -
J: TRBJ2-5
V: TRBV5-1
DNA: TGCGCCAGCAGCCGGGTCAGCGGAGAGACCCAGTACTTC
CDR3: CASSRVSGETQYF

size: -
D: TRBD2
J: TRBJ2-2
V: TRBV27
DNA: TGTGCCAGCAGTTCCGGGACTAGCGGTTATGGGGGGATCGGGGAGCTGTTTTTT
CDR3: CASSSGTSGYGGIGELFF

size: few
D: -
J: TRBJ2-7
V: TRBV9
DNA: TGTGCCAGCAGCGCTTTGGACAGACCCGGGGTGAGCTCCTACGAGCAGTACTTC
CDR3: CASSALDRPGVSSYEQYF

size: -
D: TRBD2
J: TRBJ2-3
V: TRBV7-2
DNA: TGTGCCAGCAGCTTATTTCTCCAGCGGGGGGCCCGGGTCAATACGCAGTATTTT
CDR3: CASSLFLQRGARVNTQYF

size: once
D: -
J: TRBJ2-7
V: TRBV30
DNA: TGTGCCTGGAGCCCCGCCAGGGGCACTTCTTTGTACGAGCAGTACTTC
CDR3: CAWSPARGTSLYEQYF

size: -
D: -
J: TRBJ1-1
V: TRBV6-5
DNA: TGTGCCAGCAGTTACTCCCCACAGGACATGAACACTGAAGCTTTCTTT
CDR3: CASSYSPQDMNTEAFF

size: -
D: -
J: TRBJ1-4
V: TRBV19
DNA: TGTGCCAGTAGTATAGGTACCCTCGACAGGAGATCGCGAATTGAAAAACTGTTTTTT
CDR3: CASSIGTLDRRSRIEKLFF

size: -
D: TRBD2
J: TRBJ2-5
V: TRBV4-3
DNA: TGCGCCAGCAGCCAAGGGGCTAGCGGGGCGGAGACCCAGTACTTC
CDR3: CASSQGASGAETQYF

size: -
D: -
J: TRBJ1-5
V: TRBV6-1
DNA: TGTGCCAGCAGTGAACCCACGGTCCTTCAGCCCCAGCATTTT
CDR3: CASSEPTVLQPQHF

size: -
D: TRBD2
J: TRBJ2-5
V: TRBV4-3
DNA: TGCGCCAGCAGCCAGGCTAGCGGGGGGCAAGAGACCCAGTACTTC
CDR3: CASSQASGGQETQYF

size: -
D: -
J: TRBJ1-4
V: TRBV5-4
DNA: TGTGCCAGCAGCAATATTAATGAAAAACTGTTTTTT
CDR3: CASSNINEKLFF

size: -
D: -
J: TRBJ2-1
V: TRBV14
DNA: TGTGCCAGCAGCCAAGCGGGGAGCTCCTACAATGAGCAGTTCTTC
CDR3: CASSQAGSSYNEQFF